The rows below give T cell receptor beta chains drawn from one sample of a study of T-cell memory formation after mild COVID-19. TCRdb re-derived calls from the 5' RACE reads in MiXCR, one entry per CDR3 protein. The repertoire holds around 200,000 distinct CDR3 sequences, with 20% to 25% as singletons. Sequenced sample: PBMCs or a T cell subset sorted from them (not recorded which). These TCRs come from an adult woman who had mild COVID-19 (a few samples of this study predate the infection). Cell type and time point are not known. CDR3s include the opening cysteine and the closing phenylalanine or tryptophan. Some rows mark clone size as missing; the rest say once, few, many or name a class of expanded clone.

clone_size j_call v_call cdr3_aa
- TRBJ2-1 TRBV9 CASSNWDRIGNEQFF
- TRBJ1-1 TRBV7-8 CASSLMVTGGTEAFF
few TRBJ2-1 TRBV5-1 CASSLHLAEEYNEQFF
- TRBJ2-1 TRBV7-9 CASSPPGVGGPYNEQFF
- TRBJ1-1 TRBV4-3 CASSQDRAGGDTEAFF
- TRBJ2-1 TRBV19 CASRGTGVNEQFF
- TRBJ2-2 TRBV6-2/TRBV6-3 CASSYIPRAQGGELFF
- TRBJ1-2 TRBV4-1 CASSQGPGTTHGYTF
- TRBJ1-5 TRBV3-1 CASSQDGLGHQPQHF
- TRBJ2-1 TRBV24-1 CATSDLTTSGSYEQFF
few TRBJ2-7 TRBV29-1 CSVQDSYEQYF
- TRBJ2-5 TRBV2 CASSYQEAETQYF
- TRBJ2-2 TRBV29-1 CSAIWTGAGELFF
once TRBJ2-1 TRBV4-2 CASSQAQGTIYNEQFF
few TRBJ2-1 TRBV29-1 CSVERYGTSSYNEQFF
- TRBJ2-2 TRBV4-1 CASSQRQDFGELFF
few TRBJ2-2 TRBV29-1 CSVDWTGLGGELFF
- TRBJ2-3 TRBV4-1 CASSQAGGPQDTQYF
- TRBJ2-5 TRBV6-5 CASSSGTARSAQYF
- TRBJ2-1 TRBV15 CATSRDLTSGGSNNEQFF
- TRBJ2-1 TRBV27 CASSLSVLASGEQFF
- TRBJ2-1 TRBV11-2 CASSLGGTSGRGYEQFF
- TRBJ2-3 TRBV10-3 CAISEPIEALGSTQYF
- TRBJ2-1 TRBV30 CAWSPTGLPNEQFF
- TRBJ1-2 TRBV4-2 CASSQVGPASLRYGYTF
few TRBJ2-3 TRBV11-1 CASSPGTGGFLDTQYF
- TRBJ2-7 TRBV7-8 CASSRTNRASYEQYF
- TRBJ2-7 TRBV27 CASSLASSVSYEQYF
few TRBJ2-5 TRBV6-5 CASSLPPAGGTFSETQYF
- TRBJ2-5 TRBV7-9 CASSLPMGTGGWETQYF
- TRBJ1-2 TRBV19 CASSPTAFYGYTF
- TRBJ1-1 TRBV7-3 CASSHGTVGDGAFF
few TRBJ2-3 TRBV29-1 CSVEIGDSLSTDTQYF